One and the same sample provided the 14 T cell receptor beta chains below, sequenced in a study of response to subunit inactivated influenza vaccine. TCRdb itself ran the RT-PCR reads through MiXCR, one entry per CDR3 protein. The table shows roughly 790,000 distinct CDR3 sequences, with approximately 22% occurring only once. Sequencing was performed on PBMCs from blood, taken approximately 5 days after vaccination. The receptors derive from a man aged 50 to 60 who received an inactivated influenza vaccine.

This rearrangement joins TRBV12-3 or TRBV12-4 to TRBJ2-3; TRBD1 might be the D (6 bases). The V end lost 2 bases, the J end lost 4 bases, and 13 bases lay between the germline ends. This CDR3 has 15 residues. CDR3: CASSLMGQGSDTQYF. The DNA of the CDR3 is TGTGCCAGCAGTTTAATGGGACAAGGTTCAGATACGCAGTATTTT.

CDR3 residues: CASSLLLAGLGGELFF. CDR3 bases: TGTGCCAGCAGCTTACTCCTAGCGGGATTGGGCGGGGAGCTGTTTTTT. This chain uses TRBV7-8 with TRBJ2-2, with 9 bases that match TRBD2. Looked up from germline, CDR1 is SGHVS and CDR2 is FQNEAQ. This CDR3 spans 16 amino acids. The ends lost 2 bases at V and 7 bases at J; junction bases unmatched: 8.

The chain recombines TRBV10-3 with TRBJ2-7; 10 bases are shared with TRBD1. The J segment lost 3 bases and the V segment lost 6 bases, leaving 2 bases of the junction unmatched. From germline, CDR1 is ENHRY and CDR2 SYGVKD. This CDR3 has 13 amino acids. As DNA, the CDR3 is TGTGCCATCAGGGGGACAGGGGACTACGAGCAGTACTTC. It codes for CAIRGTGDYEQYF.

This rearrangement joins TRBV28 to TRBJ2-7; 7 nucleotides line up with TRBD1. In germline, CDR1 is MDHEN, CDR2 SYDVKM. V was clipped by 7 bases and J by 2 bases; unmatched bases: 8. CDR3 size: 14 residues. CDR3 nucleotide sequence: TGTGCCAGCAACCCCCCGGGACAGACCTACGAGCAGTACTTC. It encodes CASNPPGQTYEQYF.

J is TRBJ2-3 and V is TRBV10-2; tentatively, D is TRBD2 (6 bases). CDR1 and CDR2 from the germline V gene are WSHSY and SAAADI. Trimming shortened V by 4 bases and J by 3 bases, and 14 bases separated the two germline ends. The CDR3 consists of 15 residues. The CDR3 loop is CASSVGSGNTDTQYF. The CDR3 DNA follows: TGCGCCAGCAGTGTGGGTAGCGGTAATACAGATACGCAGTATTTT.

The V gene is TRBV29-1, the J gene TRBJ2-3; 11 nucleotides line up with TRBD2. With 3 bases clipped from V and 0 bases from J, the junction kept 8 bases outside the gene matches. CDR3 length: 17 residues. Germline lookup yields CDR1 SQVTM and CDR2 ANQGSEA. The CDR3 DNA reads TGCAGCGTTGATAGCCTAGCGGGGGGCTTTAGCACAGATACGCAGTATTTT. Residues: CSVDSLAGGFSTDTQYF.

CDR3 sequence (DNA): TGCGCCAGTAGACAGGGGGCCTACTCCTACAATGAGCAGTTCTTC. Protein: CASRQGAYSYNEQFF. The chain links TRBV5-1 to TRBJ2-1; TRBD1 matches 10 bases. From germline, CDR1 is SGHRS and CDR2 YFSETQ. The V and J ends lost 8 bases and 0 bases, in that order; junction bases with no gene match: 5. The CDR3 length is 15 residues.

At least ten counts were recorded for this clonotype. V and J are TRBV5-1 and TRBJ2-3; 10 nucleotides line up with TRBD2. The V gene's germline CDR1 is SGHRS and CDR2 YFSETQ. V shed 4 bases, J shed 0 bases, and the junction held 2 bases outside the gene matches. The CDR3 spans 15 residues. The DNA of the CDR3 is TGCGCCAGCAGCCCACTAGCGGGGAGCACAGATACGCAGTATTTT. It specifies CASSPLAGSTDTQYF.

The chain links TRBV7-2 to TRBJ1-2; D not resolved. CDR3 length equals 14 residues. The germline V gene has CDR1 SGHTA and CDR2 FQGNSA. V was cut by 1 base and J by 3 bases, with 9 bases left in between. This CDR3 reads CASSLVVGDYGYTF. Here the CDR3 DNA reads TGTGCCAGCAGCTTAGTTGTAGGAGACTATGGCTACACCTTC.

This chain links TRBV11-2 with TRBJ2-1, with 7 nucleotides matching TRBD1. The CDR3 contains 16 residues. In germline, CDR1 is SGHAT, CDR2 FQNNGV. The V and J ends lost 6 bases and 1 base, in that order; junction bases with no gene match: 9. CDR3 DNA: TGTGCCAGCAGGCCGGGCAGGGGACAGTCCTACAATGAGCAGTTCTTC. It encodes CASRPGRGQSYNEQFF.

The chain couples TRBV7-2 to TRBJ1-4, with 7 bases identical to TRBD1. The CDR3 contains 16 residues. Germline V lookup: CDR1 SGHTA, CDR2 FQGNSA. J lost 2 bases, V lost 1 base, and 4 bases had no gene match. CDR3 DNA: TGTGCCAGCAGCTTAGTCCCGACAGGGACTAATGAAAAACTGTTTTTT. Its protein is CASSLVPTGTNEKLFF.

The chain is built from TRBV6-2 or TRBV6-3 and TRBJ2-3, with a weak D call TRBD2 (6 bases). CDR1 is MNHEY and CDR2 is SVGEGT in the germline V gene. This CDR3 is 16 amino acids long. V lost 4 bases and J 1 base, leaving 15 bases between the germline ends. CDR3 amino acids: CASSSLGGAGTDTQYF. The CDR3 DNA reads TGTGCCAGCAGTTCCCTCGGAGGGGCTGGCACAGATACGCAGTATTTT.

This clonotype was seen only a few times. The chain carries TRBV12-3 or TRBV12-4 and TRBJ1-2; 7 bases are shared with TRBD1. V shed 5 bases, J shed 3 bases, and the junction held 3 bases outside the gene matches. This CDR3 has 13 amino acids. The CDR3 is CASSTDRDYGYTF. CDR3 coding DNA: TGTGCCAGCAGTACAGACAGGGACTATGGCTACACCTTC.

This clonotype was seen at least ten times. The rearrangement uses TRBV7-2 and TRBJ1-2; TRBD1 matches at 8 bases. The trim removed 2 bases at V and 3 bases at J, leaving 5 bases unmatched. In germline, CDR1 is SGHTA, CDR2 FQGNSA. The CDR3 loop spans 15 amino acids. The CDR3 sequence is CASSLNTGGHYGYTF. CDR3 in DNA: TGTGCCAGCAGCTTAAATACAGGGGGTCACTATGGCTACACCTTC.